The clone carrying this TCR beta chain was seen a handful of times. Clinical history as reported by participants underpinned cohort assignment. The data were obtained in a study of blood T cell repertoires in COVID-19. Study information: T cells, B-cell-depleted T cells, or PBMCs provided the cDNA or gDNA that served as material.

In the study's own analysis: Amplification of reference gene primers was used by the study to estimate nucleated cell counts. The assay was immunoSEQ multiplex PCR, and TCRdb's table has in-frame clones only and misses some. V and J calls and clone size are copied from that table; D and trimming were computed from the DNA. In the table there are hundreds of thousands of clones, 85% of which are singletons. Germline lookup yields CDR1 SNHLY and CDR2 FYNNEI. Trimming at V came to 5 bases and at J to 7 bases, leaving 6 bases not matched to a gene. There are 15 residues in the CDR3. The chain combines TRBV2 with TRBJ1-6, with 9 bases fitting TRBD1. The specimen sequenced was PBMCs or T cells enriched from blood (not recorded which). The sequence was collected from a woman aged 45-65 years who had recovered from COVID-19. CDR3 residues: CASSLMDRGNSPLHF. Written as DNA, the CDR3 is TGTGCCAGCAGTCTCATGGACAGGGGAAATTCACCCCTCCACTTT.